This T cell receptor beta chain was sequenced in a study of T-cell memory formation after mild COVID-19. As for the study in general: Clusters were largely donor specific.

Study-wide results and limits: The study found balanced CD4/CD8 in clones contracting day 15 to 85 and a CD4+ lean in later expanders.

The CDR3 is made up of 14 amino acids. V lost 2 bases and J 6 bases, leaving 12 bases between the germline ends. Germline V CDR1 and CDR2: MNHEY, SVGAGI. In TCRdb, the 5' RACE reads were re-called with MiXCR into one record per CDR3 protein. This sample yields approximately 560,000 distinct CDR3 sequences, of which 15% to 20% are seen a single time; around 8.1% belongs to the top ten. This clonotype was found a few times. Its antigen is as yet unknown. This TCR was sampled from an adult woman who had mild COVID-19 (a few samples of this study predate the infection). Cell type and time point are not known. V gene TRBV6-5 combines with J gene TRBJ2-3; perhaps TRBD2 as D (7 bases). The material sequenced was PBMCs or a T cell subset sorted from them (not recorded which). The CDR3 here is CASSYNREGDTQYF. The CDR3 DNA sequence: TGTGCCAGCAGTTACAACAGGGAGGGGGATACGCAGTATTTT.